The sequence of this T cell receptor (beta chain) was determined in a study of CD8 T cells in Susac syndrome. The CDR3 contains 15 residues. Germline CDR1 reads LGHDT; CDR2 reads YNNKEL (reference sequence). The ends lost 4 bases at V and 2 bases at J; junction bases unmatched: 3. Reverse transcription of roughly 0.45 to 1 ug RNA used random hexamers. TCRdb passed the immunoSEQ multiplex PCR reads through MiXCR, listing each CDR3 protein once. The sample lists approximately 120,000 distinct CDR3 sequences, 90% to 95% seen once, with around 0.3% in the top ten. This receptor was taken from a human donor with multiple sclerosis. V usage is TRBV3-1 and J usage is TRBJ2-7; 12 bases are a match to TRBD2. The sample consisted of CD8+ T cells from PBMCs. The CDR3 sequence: CASSLRLAGAYEQYF. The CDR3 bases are TGTGCCAGCAGCCTGCGACTAGCGGGGGCCTACGAGCAGTACTTC.